Presented here are 16 T cell receptor beta chains from one specimen sequenced in a study of TIL therapy for anti-PD-1-resistant metastatic lung cancer. Described time point: pre-treatment sample, taken before nivolumab and TIL therapy. The libraries were made with immunoSEQ v3. The method was immunoSEQ multiplex PCR; TCRdb's version includes in-frame clones alone and lacks a portion of them. The table has tens of thousands of clones, under 75% seen once. The specimen comprised blood, sampled at baseline. These receptors all come from a person between 30 and 79 years old with non-small cell lung cancer.

V usage is TRBV7-6 and J usage is TRBJ2-1; 7 bases are a match to TRBD2. V dropped 3 bases and J dropped 10; count of bases not matched to a gene: 6. Germline CDR1 reads SGHVS; CDR2 reads FNYEAQ. The CDR3 is 13 residues long. In DNA, the CDR3 is TGTGCCAGCAGCTTGGGGAGGGGAGGCGAGCAGTTCTTC. This sequence encodes CASSLGRGGEQFF. Based on the CDR3 plus reference TRBV7-6 and TRBJ2-1, the full variable domain is GAGVSQSPRYKVTKRGQDVALRCDPISGHVSLYWYRQALGQGPEFLTYFNYEAQQDKSGLPNDRFSAERPEGSISTLTIQRTEQRDSAMYRCASSLGRGGEQFFGPGTRLTVL.

V and J are TRBV5-1 and TRBJ2-1; 11 positions agree with TRBD2. This CDR3 region has 16 residues. V was clipped by 2 bases and J by 1 base; unmatched bases: 2. CDR1 is SGHRS and CDR2 is YFSETQ in the germline V gene. This CDR3 reads CASSLLAGASYNEQFF. The CDR3, as DNA: TGCGCCAGCAGCTTACTAGCGGGGGCATCCTACAATGAGCAGTTCTTC.

This sequence joins TRBV15 and TRBJ2-5, with D uncertain. This CDR3 region has 14 residues. Trimming shortened V by 0 bases and J by 5 bases, and 10 bases separated the two germline ends. In germline, CDR1 is LNHNV, CDR2 YYDKDF (reference sequence). The DNA of the CDR3 is TGTGCCACCAGCAGAGACCGATCAGACGAGACCCAGTACTTC. Translation gives CATSRDRSDETQYF.

CDR3: CASSVGAGSGPQHF. The CDR3 coding sequence is TGTGCCAGCAGTGTCGGGGCAGGGTCAGGGCCCCAGCATTTT. V usage is TRBV2 and J usage is TRBJ1-5; a weak D match, TRBD1 (5 bases). Germline values: CDR1 SNHLY, CDR2 FYNNEI. The CDR3 has 14 residues. V was cut by 4 bases and J by 9 bases, with 16 bases left in between.

The CDR3 sequence: CASSLNRETQYF. CDR3 coding DNA: TGTGCCAGCAGCTTAAACCGCGAGACCCAGTACTTC. This chain joins TRBV7-6 and TRBJ2-5; D call uncertain. Germline loops: CDR1 SGHVS, CDR2 FNYEAQ. Trimming shortened V by 2 bases and J by 5 bases, and 6 bases separated the two germline ends. There are 12 residues in the CDR3.

This chain connects TRBV19 to TRBJ2-2; TRBD1 matches 10 bases. The CDR3 spans 17 residues. Trimming removed 5 bases from V and 4 bases from J; junction bases left unmatched: 10. Germline-derived CDR1 and CDR2 are LNHDA and SQIVND (reference sequence). The CDR3 sequence is CASSPRQGAVSTGELFF. In DNA form, the CDR3 reads TGTGCCAGTAGTCCCAGACAGGGGGCGGTGAGCACCGGGGAGCTGTTTTTT. The whole variable domain, filled in from reference TRBV19 and TRBJ2-2, reads DGGITQSPKYLFRKEGQNVTLSCEQNLNHDAMYWYRQDPGQGLRLIYYSQIVNDFQKGDIAEGYSVSREKKESFPLTVTSAQKNPTAFYLCASSPRQGAVSTGELFFGEGSRLTVL.

This chain connects TRBV19 to TRBJ2-3, with D perhaps matching TRBD1 (7 bases). Germline CDR1 reads LNHDA; CDR2 reads SQIVND (reference sequence). The CDR3 contains 15 residues. Trimming took off 5 bases at V and 5 bases at J, with 17 bases between the two ends. The CDR3 coding sequence is TGTGCCAGTAGTCCTCAGGGGGGCTGGATAGATACGCAGTATTTT. Its protein is CASSPQGGWIDTQYF.

The chain couples TRBV7-2 to TRBJ1-2; TRBD1 matches at 8 bases. V was clipped by 5 bases and J by 5 bases; unmatched bases: 4. Germline CDR1 reads SGHTA; CDR2 reads FQGNSA. The length of the CDR3 is 13 residues. Here the CDR3 DNA reads TGTGCCAGCAGCATACAGGGGGGGTATGGCTACACCTTC. It specifies CASSIQGGYGYTF. Filled out from reference TRBV7-2 and TRBJ1-2, the complete variable domain reads GAGVSQSPSNKVTEKGKDVELRCDPISGHTALYWYRQSLGQGLEFLIYFQGNSAPDKSGLPSDRFSAERTGGSVSTLTIQRTQQEDSAVYLCASSIQGGYGYTFGSGTRLTVV.

A remark on this clone: At one boundary the junction diverges from the germline segment, which might be a read error. CDR3 region: CASSLKGGSQQYF. CDR3 DNA sequence: TGTGCTAGCAGCTTAAAAGGGGGGAGCCAGCAGTACTTC. This rearrangement joins TRBV7-7 to TRBJ2-7, with D perhaps being TRBD1 or TRBD2 (6 bases each). Germline values: CDR1 SSHAT, CDR2 FNYEAQ (reference sequence). The CDR3 covers 13 residues.

The V call is TRBV7-6, the J call TRBJ1-4; tentatively, D is TRBD1 (6 bases). The germline V and J ends were trimmed by 5 bases and 13 bases, with 17 bases remaining between them. The CDR3 spans 13 residues. Germline values: CDR1 SGHVS, CDR2 FNYEAQ. This CDR3 is CASSPQQGSGLFF. In DNA, the CDR3 is TGTGCCAGCAGCCCGCAACAGGGAAGCGGACTGTTTTTT. Full variable domain (missing parts from reference TRBV7-6 and TRBJ1-4): GAGVSQSPRYKVTKRGQDVALRCDPISGHVSLYWYRQALGQGPEFLTYFNYEAQQDKSGLPNDRFSAERPEGSISTLTIQRTEQRDSAMYRCASSPQQGSGLFFGSGTQLSVL.

The gene calls are TRBV29-1 and TRBJ2-7, with 13 positions matching TRBD2. V shed 8 bases and J 9 bases; nucleotides not matched to a gene: 10. The CDR3 loop spans 13 amino acids. Germline V CDR1 and CDR2: SQVTM, ANQGSEA. Here the CDR3 DNA reads TGCAGCTCTAGGACTAGCGGGAGCACCGCGCAGTACTTC. This translates into CSSRTSGSTAQYF.

V usage is TRBV29-1 and J usage is TRBJ2-3; D might be TRBD2 (7 bases). Germline V gene sequence: CDR1 SQVTM, CDR2 ANQGSEA. The CDR3 is 15 residues long. Trimming left V 4 bases short and J 2 bases short, with 16 bases between. Here the CDR3 reads CSVVGEGGATDTQYF. The CDR3 coding sequence is TGCAGCGTTGTTGGAGAGGGGGGGGCCACAGATACGCAGTATTTT.

The chain carries TRBV5-1 and TRBJ2-3; D perhaps matches TRBD2 (5 bases). The CDR3 runs to 14 residues. Germline V lookup: CDR1 SGHRS, CDR2 YFSETQ. The germline V and J ends were trimmed by 4 bases and 3 bases, with 12 bases remaining between them. CDR3 protein: CASSQDSTTDTQYF. CDR3 sequence (DNA): TGCGCCAGCAGCCAGGACTCGACTACAGATACGCAGTATTTT. Complete variable domain (other parts from reference TRBV5-1 and TRBJ2-3): KAGVTQTPRYLIKTRGQQVTLSCSPISGHRSVSWYQQTPGQGLQFLFEYFSETQRNKGNFPGRFSGRQFSNSRSEMNVSTLELGDSALYLCASSQDSTTDTQYFGPGTRLTVL.

The chain recombines TRBV28 with TRBJ2-3; TRBD2 matches 10 bases. After removal of 6 bases from V and 5 bases from J, the junction contained 5 bases not matched to a gene. The germline CDR1 and CDR2 sequences are MDHEN and SYDVKM. CDR3 length equals 14 residues. In nucleotides, the CDR3 is TGTGCCAGCAGCCTAGCGGGGGAGGTAGATACGCAGTATTTT. This encodes CASSLAGEVDTQYF.

CDR3 DNA: TGTGCCAGCAGTGGGTACGGGCGGGAATATGGCTACACCTTC. It translates to CASSGYGREYGYTF. The chain uses TRBV25-1 and TRBJ1-2; D is unclear. This CDR3 has 14 residues. V was trimmed by 4 bases and J by 5 bases, leaving 14 bases between them. Germline-derived CDR1 and CDR2 are MGHDK and SYGVNS.

This clone was observed a few times. The chain has TRBV5-1 and TRBJ2-5, with D maybe TRBD1 (5 bases). The CDR3 extends over 14 amino acids. The germline gives CDR1 SGHRS, CDR2 YFSETQ. Trimming stripped 0 bases from V and 5 bases from J, with 11 bases between. CDR3 sequence reads: CASSLVQGGETQYF. Here the CDR3 DNA reads TGCGCCAGCAGCTTGGTTCAGGGTGGGGAGACCCAGTACTTC.